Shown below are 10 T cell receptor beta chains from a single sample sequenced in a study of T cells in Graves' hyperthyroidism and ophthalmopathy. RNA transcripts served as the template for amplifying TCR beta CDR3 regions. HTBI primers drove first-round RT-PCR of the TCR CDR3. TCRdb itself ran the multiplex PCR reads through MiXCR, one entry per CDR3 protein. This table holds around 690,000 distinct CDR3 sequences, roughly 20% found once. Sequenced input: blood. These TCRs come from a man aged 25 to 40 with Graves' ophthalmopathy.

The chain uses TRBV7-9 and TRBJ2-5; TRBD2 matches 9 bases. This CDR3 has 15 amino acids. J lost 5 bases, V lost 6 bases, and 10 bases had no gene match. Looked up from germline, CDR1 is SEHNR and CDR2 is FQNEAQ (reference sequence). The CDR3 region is CASSLGGGRVETQYF. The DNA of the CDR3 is TGTGCCAGCAGTCTAGGCGGCGGGAGGGTTGAGACCCAGTACTTC. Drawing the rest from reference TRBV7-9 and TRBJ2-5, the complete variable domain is DTGVSQNPRHKITKRGQNVTFRCDPISEHNRLYWYRQTLGQGPEFLTYFQNEAQLEKSRLLSDRFSAERPKGSFSTLEIQRTEQGDSAMYLCASSLGGGRVETQYFGPGTRLLVL.

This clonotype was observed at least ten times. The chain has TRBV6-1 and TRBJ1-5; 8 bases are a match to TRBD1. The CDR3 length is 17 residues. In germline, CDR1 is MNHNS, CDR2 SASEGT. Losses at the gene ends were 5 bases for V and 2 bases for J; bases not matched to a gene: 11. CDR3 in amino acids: CASSFYLSGGGNQPQHF. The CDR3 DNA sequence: TGTGCCAGCAGTTTCTACCTATCAGGGGGCGGCAATCAGCCCCAGCATTTT.

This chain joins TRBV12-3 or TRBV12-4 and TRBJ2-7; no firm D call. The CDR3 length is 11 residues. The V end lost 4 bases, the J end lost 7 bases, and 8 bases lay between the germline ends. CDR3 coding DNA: TGTGCCAGCAGTTCCCCCCCAGAGCAGTACTTC. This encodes CASSSPPEQYF.

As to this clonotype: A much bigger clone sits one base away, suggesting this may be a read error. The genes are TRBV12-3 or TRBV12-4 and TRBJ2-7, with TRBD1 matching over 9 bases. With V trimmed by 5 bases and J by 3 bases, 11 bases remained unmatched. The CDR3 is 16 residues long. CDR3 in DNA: TGTGCCAGCAGTAGGGACCCGGGACAGGGAAACTACGAGCAGTACTTC. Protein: CASSRDPGQGNYEQYF.

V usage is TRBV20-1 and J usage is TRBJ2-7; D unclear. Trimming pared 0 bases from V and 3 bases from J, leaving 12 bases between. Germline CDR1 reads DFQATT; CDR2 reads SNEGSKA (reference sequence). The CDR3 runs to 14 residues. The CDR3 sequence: CSARDQRQHYEQYF. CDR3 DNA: TGCAGTGCTAGAGATCAGCGACAACACTACGAGCAGTACTTC.

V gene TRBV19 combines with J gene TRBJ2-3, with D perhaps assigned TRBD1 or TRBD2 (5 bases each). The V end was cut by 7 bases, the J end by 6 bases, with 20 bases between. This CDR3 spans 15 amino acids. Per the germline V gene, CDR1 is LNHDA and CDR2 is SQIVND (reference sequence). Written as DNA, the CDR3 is TGTGCCAGTACCCCCGGTCGGGGCAGGATGGATACGCAGTATTTT. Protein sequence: CASTPGRGRMDTQYF.

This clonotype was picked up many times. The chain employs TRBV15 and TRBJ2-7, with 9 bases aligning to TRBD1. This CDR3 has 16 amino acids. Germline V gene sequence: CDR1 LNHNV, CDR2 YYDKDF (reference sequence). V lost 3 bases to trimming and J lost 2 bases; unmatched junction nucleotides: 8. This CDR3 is CATSSSPDRGTYEQYF. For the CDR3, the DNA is TGTGCCACCAGCAGTTCCCCCGACAGGGGGACCTACGAGCAGTACTTC.

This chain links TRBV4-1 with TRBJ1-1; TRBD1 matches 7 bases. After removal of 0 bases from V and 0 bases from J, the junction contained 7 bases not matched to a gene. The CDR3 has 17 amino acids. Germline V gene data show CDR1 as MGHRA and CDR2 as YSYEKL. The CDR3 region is CASSQDLTGAMNTEAFF. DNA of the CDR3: TGCGCCAGCAGCCAAGATCTCACAGGGGCAATGAACACTGAAGCTTTCTTT.

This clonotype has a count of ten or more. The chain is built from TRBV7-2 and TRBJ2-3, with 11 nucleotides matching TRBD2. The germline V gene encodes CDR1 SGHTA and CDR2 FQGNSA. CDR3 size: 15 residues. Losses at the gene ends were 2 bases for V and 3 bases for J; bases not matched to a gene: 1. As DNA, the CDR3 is TGTGCCAGCAGCTTAATAGCGGGAGGGACAGATACGCAGTATTTT. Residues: CASSLIAGGTDTQYF.

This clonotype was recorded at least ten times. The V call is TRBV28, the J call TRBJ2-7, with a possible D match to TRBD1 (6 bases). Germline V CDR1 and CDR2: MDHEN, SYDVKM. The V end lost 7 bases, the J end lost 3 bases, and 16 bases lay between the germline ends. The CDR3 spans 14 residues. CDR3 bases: TGTGCCAGCACCCGGACAGACTTAGGCTACGAGCAGTACTTC. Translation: CASTRTDLGYEQYF.